This T cell receptor (beta chain) was retrieved from a study of blood T cell repertoires in COVID-19. Overall study: Material from acute and convalescent COVID-19 was sourced from the United States, Italy and Spain.

Methods used by the authors: Amplification of reference gene primers was used by the study to estimate nucleated cell counts. Sequencing used immunoSEQ multiplex PCR; TCRdb keeps in-frame clones, though not all of them. V and J calls and clone size are those listed in that table; D and trimming were worked out from the DNA. This sample has 200,000 or so clones; 80% to 85% occur once, and the top ten carry around 21%. The length of the CDR3 is 12 residues. Germline V lookup: CDR1 SQVTM, CDR2 ANQGSEA. The V end lost 7 bases, the J end lost 3 bases, and 10 bases lay between the germline ends. This clonotype was obtained from a human donor in a cohort sampled during active COVID-19. The chain recombines TRBV29-1 with TRBJ1-3; D gene unclear. Material: peripheral blood. CDR3: CSAESIGNTIYF. The CDR3, as DNA: TGCAGCGCGGAGTCTATTGGAAACACCATATATTTT. Drawing the rest from reference TRBV29-1 and TRBJ1-3, the complete variable domain is SAVISQKPSRDICQRGTSLTIQCQVDSQVTMMFWYRQQPGQSLTLIATANQGSEATYESGFVIDKFPISRPNLTFSTLTVSNMSPEDSSIYLCSAESIGNTIYFGEGSWLTVV.